The T cell receptor beta chain under discussion was sequenced for a study of human T cells and chemical hapten exposure. About the research overall: TCR yields differed between samples (mainly from small differences in pooled library volume). General study results and limits: Unchanged with DPC sensitization were TCRs above 1 in 1000 frequency.

This clonotype was seen only a few times. Its antigen is unidentified. The CDR3 runs to 12 residues. Germline V CDR1 and CDR2: SEHNR, FQNEAQ (reference sequence). V was shortened by 1 base and J by 13 bases, with 11 bases between the two germline ends. From whole blood left unfractionated, total RNA was extracted. In the authors' workflow: Between roughly 20,000 and 690,600 TCRs appeared in each sample, and the median stood at about 100,000. MiXCR, applied by TCRdb to the 5' RACE reads, yields one record per CDR3 protein. The V and J calls and clone size are TCRdb's, not the authors'. The table has 100,000 to 120,000 distinct CDR3 sequences, 15% to 20% seen once.

V is TRBV7-9 and J is TRBJ2-1; D possibly corresponds to TRBD2 (5 bases). This clonotype originated in a human donor in good health. CDR3 DNA: TGTGCCAGCAGCTTAGACCTAGCTAGTCAGTTCTTC. It is translated as CASSLDLASQFF.